This TCR beta chain was sequenced for a study of cytomegalovirus exposure and HLA in healthy donors. Study results and limitations: CMV antigen specificity of a few CMV-associated chains was confirmed in vitro.

The PCR made use of 60 Vbeta and 13 Jbeta primers. The method was immunoSEQ multiplex PCR; TCRdb's version includes in-frame clones alone and lacks a portion of them. Its table lists 200,000 or so clones. The CDR3 contains 15 residues. Germline loops: CDR1 SGDLS, CDR2 YYNGEE. The V and J ends lost 4 bases and 8 bases, in that order; junction bases with no gene match: 7. In regard to this clone: Antigen unknown.

The clonotype was recovered from a boy between 5 and 17 years old in good health and CMV-seronegative. This chain links TRBV9 with TRBJ2-1; 12 bases map to TRBD2. The sample was PBMCs. CDR3 in amino acids: CASSPSGGALDEQFF. The CDR3 region has the DNA TGTGCCAGCAGCCCTAGCGGGGGGGCCTTGGATGAGCAGTTCTTC.